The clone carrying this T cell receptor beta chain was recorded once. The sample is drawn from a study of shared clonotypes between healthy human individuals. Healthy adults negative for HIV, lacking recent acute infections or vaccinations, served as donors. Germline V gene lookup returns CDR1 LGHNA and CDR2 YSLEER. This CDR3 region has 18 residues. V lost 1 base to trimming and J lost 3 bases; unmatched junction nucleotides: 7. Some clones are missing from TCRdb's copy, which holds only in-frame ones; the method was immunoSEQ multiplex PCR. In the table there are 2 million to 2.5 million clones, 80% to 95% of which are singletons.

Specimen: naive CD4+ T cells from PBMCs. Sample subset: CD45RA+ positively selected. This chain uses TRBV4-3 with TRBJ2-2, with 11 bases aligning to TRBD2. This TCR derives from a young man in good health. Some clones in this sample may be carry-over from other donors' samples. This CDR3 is CASSQGLAGGPYTGELFF. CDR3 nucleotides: TGCGCCAGCAGCCAAGGGTTAGCGGGAGGGCCTTACACCGGGGAGCTGTTTTTT.